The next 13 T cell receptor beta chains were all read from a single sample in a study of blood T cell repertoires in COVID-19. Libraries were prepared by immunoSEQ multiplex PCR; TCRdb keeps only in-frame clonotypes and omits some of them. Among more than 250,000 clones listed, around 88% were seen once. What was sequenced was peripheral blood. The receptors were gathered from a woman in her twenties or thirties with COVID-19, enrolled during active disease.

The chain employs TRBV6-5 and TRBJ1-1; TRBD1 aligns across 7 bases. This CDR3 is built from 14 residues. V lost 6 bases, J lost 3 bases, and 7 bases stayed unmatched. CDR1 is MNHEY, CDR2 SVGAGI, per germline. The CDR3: CASRRDRSYTEAFF. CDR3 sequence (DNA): TGTGCCAGCAGAAGGGACAGATCCTACACTGAAGCTTTCTTT.

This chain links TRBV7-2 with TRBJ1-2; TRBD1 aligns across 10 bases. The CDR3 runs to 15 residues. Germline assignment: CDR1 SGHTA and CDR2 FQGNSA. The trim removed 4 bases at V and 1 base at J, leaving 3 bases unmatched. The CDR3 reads CASSSGQGINYGYTF. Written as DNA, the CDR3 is TGTGCCAGCAGCTCGGGACAGGGGATTAACTATGGCTACACCTTC.

CDR3 in amino acids: CASSLGGQVAQPQHF. In nucleotides, the CDR3 is TGTGCCAGCAGCTTGGGAGGACAGGTTGCGCAGCCCCAGCATTTT. This chain joins TRBV5-4 and TRBJ1-5; 7 nucleotides agree with TRBD1. The germline CDR1 and CDR2 sequences are SGHNT and YYREEE (reference sequence). CDR3 length equals 15 residues. V gave up 0 bases and J gave up 7 bases; unmatched junction bases: 7.

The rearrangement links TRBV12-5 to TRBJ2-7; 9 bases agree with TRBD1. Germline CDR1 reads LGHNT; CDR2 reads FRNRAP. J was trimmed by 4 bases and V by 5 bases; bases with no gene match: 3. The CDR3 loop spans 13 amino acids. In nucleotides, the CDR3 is TGTGCTAGTGGTCTGACAGGGGGGTACGAGCAGTACTTC. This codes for CASGLTGGYEQYF.

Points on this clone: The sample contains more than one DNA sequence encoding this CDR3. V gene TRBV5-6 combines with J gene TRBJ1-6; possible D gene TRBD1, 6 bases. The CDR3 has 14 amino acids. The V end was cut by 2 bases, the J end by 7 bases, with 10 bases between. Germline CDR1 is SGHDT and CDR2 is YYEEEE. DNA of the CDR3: TGTGCCAGCAGCTTACAGGGTGCGAATTCACCCCTCCACTTT. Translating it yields CASSLQGANSPLHF.

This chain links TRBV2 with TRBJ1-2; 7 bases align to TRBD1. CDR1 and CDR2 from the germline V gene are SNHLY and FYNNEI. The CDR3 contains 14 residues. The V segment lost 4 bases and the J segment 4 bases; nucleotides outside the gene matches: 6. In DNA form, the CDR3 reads TGTGCCAGCAGTGTAGACAGGGCTGGCTATGGCTACACCTTC. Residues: CASSVDRAGYGYTF. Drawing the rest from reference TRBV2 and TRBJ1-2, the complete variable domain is EPEVTQTPSHQVTQMGQEVILRCVPISNHLYFYWYRQILGQKVEFLVSFYNNEISEKSEIFDDQFSVERPDGSNFTLKIRSTKLEDSAMYFCASSVDRAGYGYTFGSGTRLTVV.

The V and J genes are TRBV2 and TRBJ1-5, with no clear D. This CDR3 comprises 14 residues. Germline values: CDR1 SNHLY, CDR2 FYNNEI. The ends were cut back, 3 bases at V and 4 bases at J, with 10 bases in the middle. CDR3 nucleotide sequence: TGTGCCAGCAGTGAGTTATACGGGAATCAGCCCCAGCATTTT. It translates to CASSELYGNQPQHF. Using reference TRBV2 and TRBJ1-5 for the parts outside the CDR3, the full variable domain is EPEVTQTPSHQVTQMGQEVILRCVPISNHLYFYWYRQILGQKVEFLVSFYNNEISEKSEIFDDQFSVERPDGSNFTLKIRSTKLEDSAMYFCASSELYGNQPQHFGDGTRLSIL.

Here the CDR3 reads CASSDGQGARGYTF. CDR3 sequence (DNA): TGTGCCAGCAGTGACGGGCAGGGGGCTCGGGGCTACACCTTC. The chain carries TRBV6-1 and TRBJ1-2; 8 bases align to TRBD1. The CDR3 spans 14 residues. The junction had 8 bases not matched to a gene; V was cut back by 3 bases and J by 8 bases. Germline CDR1 reads MNHNS; CDR2 reads SASEGT.

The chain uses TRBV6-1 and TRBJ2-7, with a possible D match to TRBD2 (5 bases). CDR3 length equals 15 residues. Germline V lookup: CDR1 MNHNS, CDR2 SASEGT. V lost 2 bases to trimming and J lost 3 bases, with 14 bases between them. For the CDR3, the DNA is TGTGCCAGCAGTGAAAGGCGGCGGGTTTACTACGAGCAGTACTTC. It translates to CASSERRRVYYEQYF.

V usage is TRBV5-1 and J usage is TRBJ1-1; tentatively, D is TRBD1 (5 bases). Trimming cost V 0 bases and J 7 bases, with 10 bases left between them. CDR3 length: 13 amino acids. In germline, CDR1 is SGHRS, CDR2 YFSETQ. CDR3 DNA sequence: TGCGCCAGCAGCTTGGGAGAAGGGGTTGAAGCTTTCTTT. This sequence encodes CASSLGEGVEAFF.

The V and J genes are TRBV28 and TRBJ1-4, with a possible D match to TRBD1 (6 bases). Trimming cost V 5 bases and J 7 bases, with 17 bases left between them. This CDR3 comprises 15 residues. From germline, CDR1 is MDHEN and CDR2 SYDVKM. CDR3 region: CASSNYVQGGEKLFF. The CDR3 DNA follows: TGTGCCAGCAGTAACTACGTACAGGGTGGTGAAAAACTGTTTTTT.

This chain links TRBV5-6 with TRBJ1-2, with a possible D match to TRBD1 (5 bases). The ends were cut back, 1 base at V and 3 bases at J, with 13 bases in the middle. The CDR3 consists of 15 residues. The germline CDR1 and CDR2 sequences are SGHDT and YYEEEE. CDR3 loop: CASSLYPRADYGYTF. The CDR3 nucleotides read TGTGCCAGCAGCTTGTACCCCAGGGCGGACTATGGCTACACCTTC.

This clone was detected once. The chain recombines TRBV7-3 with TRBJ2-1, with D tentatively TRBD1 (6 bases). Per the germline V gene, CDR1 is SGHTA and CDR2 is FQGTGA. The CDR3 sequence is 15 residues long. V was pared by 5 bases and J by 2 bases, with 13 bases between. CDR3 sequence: CASSQQGTTYNEQFF. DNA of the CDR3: TGTGCCAGCAGCCAGCAGGGGACGACCTACAATGAGCAGTTCTTC.